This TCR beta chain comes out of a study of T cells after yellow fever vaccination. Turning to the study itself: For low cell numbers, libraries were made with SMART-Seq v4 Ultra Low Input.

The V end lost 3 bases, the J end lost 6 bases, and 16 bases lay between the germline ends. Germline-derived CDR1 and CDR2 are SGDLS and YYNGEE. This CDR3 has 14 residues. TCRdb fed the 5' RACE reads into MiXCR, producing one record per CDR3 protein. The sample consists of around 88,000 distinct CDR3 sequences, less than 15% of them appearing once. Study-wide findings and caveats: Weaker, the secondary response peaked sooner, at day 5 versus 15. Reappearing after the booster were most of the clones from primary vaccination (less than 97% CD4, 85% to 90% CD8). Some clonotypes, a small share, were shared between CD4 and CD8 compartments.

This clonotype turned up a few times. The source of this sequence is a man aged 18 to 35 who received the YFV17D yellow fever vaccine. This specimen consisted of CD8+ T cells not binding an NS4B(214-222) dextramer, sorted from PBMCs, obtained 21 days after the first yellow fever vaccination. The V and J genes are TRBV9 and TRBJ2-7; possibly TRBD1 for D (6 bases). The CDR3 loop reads CASSETGYSGEQYF. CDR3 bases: TGTGCCAGCAGCGAGACAGGCTACTCGGGCGAGCAGTACTTC.